This T cell receptor beta chain was sequenced in a study of cytomegalovirus exposure and HLA in healthy donors. Study results and limitations: Cytomegalovirus status, reportedly, was diagnosed with high specificity and sensitivity by the classifier. Upon later analysis, HLA-associated TCR beta chains proved more clonally expanded than other, equally common chains.

Only a few counts were recorded for this clone. Antigen: not known. The trim removed 2 bases at V and 0 bases at J, leaving 7 bases unmatched. The CDR3 covers 16 residues. Per the germline V gene, CDR1 is SGHDT and CDR2 is YYEEEE. In the PCR, 60 Vbeta and 13 Jbeta primers were used. Sequencing used immunoSEQ multiplex PCR; TCRdb keeps in-frame clones, though not all of them. The sample contains some 130,000 clones, around 10% of which appear only once. The sequence was collected from a man aged 50-60 years in good health and CMV-seronegative. This sequence joins TRBV5-6 and TRBJ2-7, with 8 bases aligning to TRBD2. The sequenced sample was PBMCs. The CDR3: CASSFRLAGSSYEQYF. The DNA of the CDR3 is TGTGCCAGCAGCTTCCGGCTAGCGGGTTCCTCCTACGAGCAGTACTTC. Full variable domain (rest looked up from reference TRBV5-6 and TRBJ2-7): DAGVTQSPTHLIKTRGQQVTLRCSPKSGHDTVSWYQQALGQGPQFIFQYYEEEERQRGNFPDRFSGHQFPNYSSELNVNALLLGDSALYLCASSFRLAGSSYEQYFGPGTRLTVT.